This T cell receptor (beta chain) originates from a study of T cells expressing NK-cell markers. Whole-study context: According to the study, TCR beta repertoires originated from sorted CD3+CD56+NKG2C+, CD3+CD56+NKG2C- and CD3+CD56-NKG2C+ T cells. Findings of the study overall: The study found dominant NKG2C+ clonotypes at about 1.0-7.0% of CD8+ T cells in about six donors.

Of note for this clonotype: No antigen is known for it.

Generation of TCR beta cDNA was performed by 5'RACE template switching incorporating UMIs. TCRdb re-called the 5' RACE reads; one entry per CDR3 protein, DNA not given. This repertoire includes about 410,000 distinct CDR3 sequences. This CDR3 is 15 amino acids long. Germline V gene lookup returns CDR1 MNHEY and CDR2 SVGAGI. Sequenced input: blood T cells: a sorted CD56 or NKG2C T cell subset, CD4+ or CD8+ T cells, or bulk PBMC T cells (not recorded which). The V gene is TRBV6-5, the J gene TRBJ2-1; TCRdb names TRBD2, which stays unverified in the absence of DNA. The sequence derives from a woman aged 45 to 65 in good health. CDR3 in amino acids: CASSQVLAGGNEQFF.